The 11 T cell receptor beta chains reported below all come from one sample, sequenced in a study of a mutant IDH1 vaccine in newly diagnosed glioma. Time point of the sample: baseline, week 1 (first vaccination visit). Treatment defined: pre-vaccination baseline after standard-of-care therapy. Sequencing was performed with immunoSEQ multiplex PCR; in TCRdb, only in-frame clones are kept and a portion is missing. The top ten clones hold around 8.2% of a sample with tens of thousands of clones, less than 85% of them seen once. The sequencing here drew on PBMCs, taken from a glioma patient treated with radiotherapy, temozolomide or both. These TCRs come from a man in his fifties or sixties with glioma.

The V gene is TRBV14, the J gene TRBJ2-7; D is ambiguous. This CDR3 comprises 15 residues. V dropped 2 bases and J dropped 1 base, with 12 bases sitting between them. The germline V gene encodes CDR1 SGHDN and CDR2 FVKESK. The CDR3, as DNA: TGTGCCAGCAGCCAATACTCCAGGATGTCCTACGAGCAGTACTTC. Protein: CASSQYSRMSYEQYF.

This clone was picked up one time. CDR3 nucleotide sequence: TGTGCCAGCAGCACGGGCGGGCTGAATTCACCCCTCCACTTT. Residues: CASSTGGLNSPLHF. The chain couples TRBV9 to TRBJ1-6; D not resolved. Deletions cut 4 bases from V and 7 bases from J, with 12 bases between. The CDR3 has 14 residues. Per germline, CDR1 SGDLS and CDR2 YYNGEE.

This clone was counted only a few times. CDR3 amino acids: CASSALLDTEAFF. The CDR3 DNA is TGTGCCAGCAGCGCACTGCTTGACACTGAAGCTTTCTTT. V is TRBV9 and J is TRBJ1-1; no reliable D call. CDR3 length: 13 amino acids. Between the trimmed V and J ends, which lost 3 bases and 3 bases, there was a span of 9 bases. In germline, CDR1 is SGDLS, CDR2 YYNGEE.

The chain uses TRBV5-5 and TRBJ2-5; D perhaps matches TRBD1 (6 bases). V was clipped by 4 bases and J by 5 bases, with 9 bases between them. The CDR3 has 12 residues. The V gene's germline CDR1 is SGHKS and CDR2 YYEKEE (reference sequence). This CDR3 is CASSSTGETQYF. The CDR3 DNA sequence: TGTGCCAGCAGCAGCACAGGGGAGACCCAGTACTTC.

The chain's CDR3 is CASSAQRPGQEEQYF. DNA of the CDR3: TGTGCCAGCAGCGCTCAACGTCCGGGACAGGAGGAGCAGTACTTC. The chain carries TRBV14 and TRBJ2-7, with 8 bases aligning to TRBD1. The CDR3 covers 15 residues. The trim removed 5 bases at V and 7 bases at J, leaving 13 bases unmatched. CDR1 and CDR2 (germline): SGHDN, FVKESK.

This sequence joins TRBV30 and TRBJ2-1; 10 bases align to TRBD2. The CDR3 runs 15 residues. Germline lookup yields CDR1 GTSNPN and CDR2 SVGIG (reference sequence). Losses at the gene ends were 1 base for V and 7 bases for J; bases not matched to a gene: 7. CDR3 coding DNA: TGTGCCTGGAGTGAACAGCGGGGGGGCGAGAATGAGCAGTTCTTC. This sequence encodes CAWSEQRGGENEQFF.

The chain has TRBV13 and TRBJ1-2; D may be TRBD1 (5 bases). Per the germline V gene, CDR1 is PRHDT and CDR2 is FYEKMQ (reference sequence). The V end lost 0 bases, the J end lost 8 bases, and 13 bases lay between the germline ends. The length of the CDR3 is 14 residues. Here the CDR3 reads CASSLGGRAQGYTF. CDR3 nucleotide sequence: TGTGCCAGCAGCTTAGGGGGACGGGCGCAGGGCTACACCTTC.

The V and J genes are TRBV19 and TRBJ1-1; the D is unclear. There are 14 residues in the CDR3. CDR1 is LNHDA and CDR2 is SQIVND in the germline V gene (reference sequence). Trimming left V 5 bases short and J 1 base short, with 11 bases between. CDR3 region: CASSPRTKNTEAFF. The CDR3 DNA reads as TGTGCCAGTAGTCCCCGGACCAAGAACACTGAAGCTTTCTTT.

This clone was recorded only once. This rearrangement joins TRBV7-6 to TRBJ1-2; 7 bases are shared with TRBD1. V dropped 5 bases and J dropped 5; count of bases not matched to a gene: 14. CDR1 SGHVS and CDR2 FNYEAQ come from the germline V gene. The CDR3 covers 16 residues. The CDR3 loop reads CASSPDSTGVPYGYTF. In DNA, the CDR3 is TGTGCCAGCAGCCCTGATTCAACAGGGGTCCCATATGGCTACACCTTC.

The V call is TRBV5-4, the J call TRBJ2-5, with D tentatively TRBD1 (6 bases). The V end was cut by 3 bases, the J end by 2 bases, with 11 bases between. This CDR3 has 14 residues. In germline, CDR1 is SGHNT, CDR2 YYREEE (reference sequence). CDR3 amino acids: CASSSRDTQETQYF. The CDR3 bases are TGTGCCAGCAGCTCAAGGGACACGCAAGAGACCCAGTACTTC.

The V call is TRBV5-1, the J call TRBJ2-7; 13 bases map to TRBD2. V was pared by 2 bases and J by 7 bases, with 6 bases of the junction left unmatched. Germline V gene data show CDR1 as SGHRS and CDR2 as YFSETQ. There are 15 residues in the CDR3. The CDR3 region has the DNA TGCGCCAGCAGCTTAACTAGCGGGGGGGGCCGGGAGCAGTACTTC. Translation gives CASSLTSGGGREQYF.